The following is a TCR beta chain sequence with its context. As yet, its antigen is unknown. These data belong to a study of post-analysis software for immune sequencing data. Study-wide results and caveats: People with multiple sclerosis had a significantly lower normalized Chao1 diversity than controls did.

Prepared TCR beta cDNA libraries contained unique molecular identifiers. From the PCR reads, TCRdb called clonotypes with MiXCR, one entry per CDR3 protein. The table has hundreds of thousands of distinct CDR3 sequences, around 60% seen once; the top ten hold around 11%. This TCR derives from a girl aged 2 to 10 with multiple sclerosis. The source material was blood.

For the CDR3, the DNA is TGTGCCAGCAGCCCAGGGGCAGGCGGCAGCACTGAAGCTTTCTTT. It specifies CASSPGAGGSTEAFF. The chain joins TRBV13 to TRBJ1-1, with a possible D match to TRBD1 (6 bases). The CDR3 runs 15 residues. The V end lost 5 bases, the J end lost 4 bases, and 17 bases lay between the germline ends. Germline V gene lookup returns CDR1 PRHDT and CDR2 FYEKMQ (reference sequence).